The 22 T cell receptor beta chains below were found in one sample sequenced in a study of beta chain features in type 1 diabetes. The study's findings and limits: Shortening that was moderate but significant affected the TCRB CDR3s of Type 1 diabetes patients in all four CD4+ subsets.

Of the isolated RNA, all was reverse transcribed, and so the sequenced material was expressed TCRB transcripts. TCRdb's copy holds only in-frame clones and misses some; the assay was immunoSEQ multiplex PCR. The data contain 600,000 to 700,000 clones, around 12% of them singletons. These receptors' antigens are unknown. Sequencing was performed on naive CD4+ T cells from blood. The receptors were gathered from a man aged 25-40 years with type 1 diabetes.

This clone was observed a few times. CDR3 nucleotides: TGTGCCAGCAGCCCACAGGGGAATACTAATGAAAAACTGTTTTTT. The encoded protein is CASSPQGNTNEKLFF. The chain couples TRBV7-2 to TRBJ1-4; 7 bases align to TRBD1. Trimming at V came to 5 bases and at J to 2 bases, leaving 5 bases not matched to a gene. The CDR3 runs to 15 residues. Germline loops: CDR1 SGHTA, CDR2 FQGNSA.

This clone was seen a handful of times. The chain carries TRBV4-3 and TRBJ2-5, with D maybe TRBD2 (7 bases). From germline, CDR1 is LGHNA and CDR2 YSLEER. This CDR3 region has 17 residues. The V and J ends lost 4 bases and 5 bases respectively, with 23 bases between them. The CDR3 nucleotides are TGCGCCAGCAGCCCTCGTCGGAGGGGGGGCCCGGGGGAGACCCAGTACTTC. It codes for CASSPRRRGGPGETQYF.

A few counts support this clone. J is TRBJ1-1 and V is TRBV7-6; D remains ambiguous. V lost 1 base and J lost 0, with 9 bases in between. This CDR3 comprises 15 residues. The germline gives CDR1 SGHVS, CDR2 FNYEAQ. CDR3 residues: CASSLGAEMNTEAFF. The CDR3 DNA follows: TGTGCCAGCAGCTTAGGGGCGGAAATGAACACTGAAGCTTTCTTT.

This clone appeared a few times. The chain links TRBV2 to TRBJ2-7; no clear D. CDR1 and CDR2 (germline): SNHLY, FYNNEI. This CDR3 has 12 residues. V shed 5 bases and J shed 6 bases, with 11 bases lying between them. The CDR3 loop is CASSWELGEQYF. CDR3 coding DNA: TGTGCCAGCAGTTGGGAACTCGGCGAGCAGTACTTC.

The genes are TRBV10-3 and TRBJ2-7, with D perhaps TRBD1 (6 bases). Deletions cut 6 bases from V and 0 bases from J, with 6 bases between. CDR1 ENHRY and CDR2 SYGVKD come from the germline V gene. CDR3 size: 12 residues. CDR3 sequence reads: CAIRDSSYEQYF. The CDR3 DNA reads TGTGCCATCAGGGACAGCTCCTACGAGCAGTACTTC.

This clone was observed a few times. V usage is TRBV15 and J usage is TRBJ1-4, with 7 bases identical to TRBD1. The CDR3 contains 17 residues. V gave up 0 bases and J gave up 4 bases; unmatched junction bases: 8. CDR1 is LNHNV and CDR2 is YYDKDF in the germline V gene (reference sequence). The CDR3: CATSREGQKSGNEKLFF. CDR3 coding DNA: TGTGCCACCAGCAGAGAGGGACAGAAGAGTGGTAATGAAAAACTGTTTTTT.

The sample holds a few counts of this clone. Compared with germline, one end of the junction differs, possibly owing to a read error. The chain links TRBV19 to TRBJ1-3; D unclear. The CDR3 is 15 residues long. Germline V gene lookup returns CDR1 LNHDA and CDR2 SQIVND (reference sequence). CDR3 protein: CASRLHHQTGDTIYF. The CDR3, as DNA: TGTGCCAGTAGGCTCCATCACCAGACTGGAGACACCATATATTTT.

This clone was recorded a few times. The rearrangement uses TRBV7-2 and TRBJ2-3; D is uncertain. The CDR3 consists of 13 residues. V lost 4 bases and J 5 bases, leaving 10 bases between the germline ends. Looked up from germline, CDR1 is SGHTA and CDR2 is FQGNSA. CDR3 in amino acids: CASSSQAVDTQYF. The CDR3 DNA is TGTGCCAGCAGCTCCCAGGCGGTAGATACGCAGTATTTT.

J is TRBJ2-1 and V is TRBV7-2, with 13 bases matching TRBD2. Germline V lookup: CDR1 SGHTA, CDR2 FQGNSA. The CDR3 has 16 amino acids. After removal of 4 bases from V and 6 bases from J, the junction contained 6 bases not matched to a gene. This CDR3 is CASSSLTSGGSNEQFF. The CDR3, as DNA: TGTGCCAGCAGCTCACTGACTAGCGGGGGGTCCAATGAGCAGTTCTTC.

This chain joins TRBV11-2 and TRBJ2-7; D call uncertain. In germline, CDR1 is SGHAT, CDR2 FQNNGV. V lost 5 bases to trimming and J lost 0 bases, with 11 bases between them. The CDR3 runs 14 residues. The CDR3 reads CASSPQSLSYEQYF. The CDR3 nucleotides are TGTGCCAGCAGCCCACAGAGCCTCTCCTACGAGCAGTACTTC. Based on the CDR3 plus reference TRBV11-2 and TRBJ2-7, the full variable domain is EAGVAQSPRYKIIEKRQSVAFWCNPISGHATLYWYQQILGQGPKLLIQFQNNGVVDDSQLPKDRFSAERLKGVDSTLKIQPAKLEDSAVYLCASSPQSLSYEQYFGPGTRLTVT.

In its sample, this clone was seen a few times. The chain recombines TRBV9 with TRBJ2-3; D is possibly TRBD1 or TRBD2 (7 bases each). Germline CDR1 reads SGDLS; CDR2 reads YYNGEE. The CDR3 extends over 17 amino acids. V lost 3 bases to trimming and J lost 4 bases, with 21 bases between them. The CDR3 DNA is TGTGCCAGCAGCGCGGACAGGCAAAGCGGGGTCTCAGATACGCAGTATTTT. Its protein is CASSADRQSGVSDTQYF.

V and J are TRBV19 and TRBJ2-3; perhaps TRBD1 as D (5 bases). V was cut by 3 bases and J by 4 bases, with 14 bases left in between. CDR1 and CDR2 (germline): LNHDA, SQIVND (reference sequence). The CDR3 consists of 15 residues. The CDR3 nucleotides read TGTGCCAGTAGTATGGGGCAGGGTGGGTCAGATACGCAGTATTTT. It translates to CASSMGQGGSDTQYF.

A word on this clone: One junction end does not reproduce the germline sequence, and a read error may be involved. The chain carries TRBV6-1 and TRBJ1-6, with 9 bases lining up with TRBD1. Germline CDR1 reads MNHNS; CDR2 reads SASEGT. The CDR3 runs to 12 residues. The CDR3 loop is CASSESGTGTFF. In nucleotides, the CDR3 is TGTGCCAGCAGTGAGTCCGGGACAGGGACTTTCTTT.

This clone came up a few times. This sample also contains other DNA sequences that code for the same CDR3. The CDR3 loop reads CASSDPGTDYGYTF. The CDR3 DNA follows: TGCGCCAGCAGCGACCCGGGGACGGATTATGGCTACACCTTC. This chain uses TRBV5-1 with TRBJ1-2; the D gene is possibly TRBD1 (5 bases). V was pared by 4 bases and J by 5 bases, with 15 bases between. Germline values: CDR1 SGHRS, CDR2 YFSETQ. The CDR3 has 14 amino acids.

A few counts support this clone. The chain uses TRBV28 and TRBJ2-5; 14 bases are a match to TRBD2. Germline CDR1 reads MDHEN; CDR2 reads SYDVKM. V trimming: 5 bases; J trimming: 4 bases; junction bases outside the gene matches: 3. The CDR3 is 15 residues long. For the CDR3, the DNA is TGTGCCAGCAGTGCCGGGACTAGCGGGGGAGAGACCCAGTACTTC. It is translated as CASSAGTSGGETQYF.

V gene TRBV28 combines with J gene TRBJ2-3; 11 nucleotides align to TRBD2. The germline V gene encodes CDR1 MDHEN and CDR2 SYDVKM. Trimming at V came to 9 bases and at J to 5 bases, leaving 7 bases not matched to a gene. The CDR3 sequence is 14 residues long. The CDR3 protein is CASLSGGALDTQYF. In DNA, the CDR3 is TGTGCCAGTCTTAGCGGGGGGGCCTTAGATACGCAGTATTTT.

This clone was observed a handful of times. The J gene is TRBJ1-1, the V gene TRBV29-1; no definite D call. Trimming took 5 bases from V and 5 from J, leaving 12 bases between them. Germline V CDR1 and CDR2: SQVTM, ANQGSEA. This CDR3 region has 12 residues. CDR3 bases: TGCAGCGTTTGGGCGTCCTGGACTGAAGCTTTCTTT. This translates into CSVWASWTEAFF.

The chain joins TRBV7-2 to TRBJ2-2; D perhaps matches TRBD1 (6 bases). Trimming pared 1 base from V and 8 bases from J, leaving 11 bases between. The CDR3 has 14 amino acids. The germline V gene has CDR1 SGHTA and CDR2 FQGNSA. CDR3 bases: TGTGCCAGCAGCTTAGGCTCCAGGGGAGGGGAGCTGTTTTTT. Its protein product is CASSLGSRGGELFF.

This clone was seen a handful of times. This sequence joins TRBV5-8 and TRBJ2-3, with 8 bases fitting TRBD2. Germline CDR1 SGHTS, CDR2 YDEGEE. J gave up 1 base and V 5 bases, and 0 bases lay outside the gene matches. The CDR3 is 13 residues long. The CDR3 sequence is CASRTSGTDTQYF. CDR3 in DNA: TGTGCCAGCAGGACTAGCGGCACAGATACGCAGTATTTT.

This clone was seen only a few times. This chain links TRBV9 with TRBJ1-4, with TRBD1 matching over 7 bases. This CDR3 comprises 14 residues. Trimming removed 3 bases from V and 4 bases from J; junction bases left unmatched: 3. In germline, CDR1 is SGDLS, CDR2 YYNGEE. This CDR3 is CASSEGQHNEKLFF. Here the CDR3 DNA reads TGTGCCAGCAGCGAGGGACAGCATAATGAAAAACTGTTTTTT.

The chain carries TRBV10-3 and TRBJ1-6; possibly TRBD1 for D (5 bases). The CDR3 is made up of 17 amino acids. CDR1 is ENHRY, CDR2 SYGVKD, per germline. V lost 0 bases and J lost 8, with 17 bases in between. The CDR3 loop is CAISESGGFRRDSPLHF. CDR3 coding DNA: TGTGCCATCAGTGAGTCGGGGGGGTTTCGACGGGATTCACCCCTCCACTTT.

The rearrangement joins TRBV5-1 to TRBJ2-7, with D possibly matching TRBD1 (5 bases). CDR1 is SGHRS and CDR2 is YFSETQ in the germline V gene. The CDR3 length is 14 residues. V was cut by 0 bases and J by 7 bases, with 14 bases left in between. CDR3 region: CASSLGKGPGEQYF. CDR3 coding DNA: TGCGCCAGCAGCTTGGGAAAGGGGCCAGGGGAGCAGTACTTC.